This is a list of T cell receptor beta chains from one sample in a study of neurological immune-mediated disorders. TCRdb re-called the 5' RACE reads through MiXCR, storing one row per CDR3 protein. The sample has 20,000 or so distinct CDR3 sequences, around 2.5% seen once; the top ten hold 4.5% to 7%. The sample was PBMCs. These receptors were collected from a woman aged 18-29 years with multiple sclerosis. CDR3s include the opening cysteine and the closing phenylalanine or tryptophan. D genes are given only for firm matches. Expanded clones get a size class; other rows say once, few or many, or leave the size out.

>TRBV9|NA|many|TRBJ2-1
CASSSGVAYNEQFF
TGTGCCAGCAGCTCCGGGGTAGCCTACAATGAGCAGTTCTTC
>TRBV5-1|NA|many|TRBJ1-2
CASSKDGDYGYTF
TGCGCCAGCAGCAAAGACGGAGACTATGGCTACACCTTC
>TRBV20-1|TRBD1|many|TRBJ2-1
CSAGQGGWVNEQFF
TGCAGTGCCGGACAGGGTGGATGGGTCAATGAGCAGTTCTTC
>TRBV7-2|NA|many|TRBJ1-5
CASSPGPQGNQPQHF
TGTGCCAGCAGCCCTGGCCCCCAAGGCAATCAGCCCCAGCATTTT
>TRBV10-3|NA|many|TRBJ1-1
CAITQAGLPNTEAFF
TGTGCCATCACACAGGCGGGACTTCCTAACACTGAAGCTTTCTTT
>TRBV10-3|TRBD1|many|TRBJ2-2
CAISERGLNTGELFF
TGTGCCATCAGTGAGAGGGGGCTCAACACCGGGGAGCTGTTTTTT
>TRBV15|TRBD1|many|TRBJ2-7
CATSRSKGTGTSEQYF
TGTGCCACCAGCAGATCGAAAGGGACAGGGACGTCCGAGCAGTACTTC
>TRBV5-6|NA|medium-sized|TRBJ2-1
CASSLFDRNNEQFF
TGTGCCAGCAGCTTGTTCGACAGAAACAATGAGCAGTTCTTC
>TRBV12-3/TRBV12-4|NA|many|TRBJ2-7
CASSLASRGTYEQYF
TGTGCCAGCAGTTTAGCGTCTAGGGGTACCTACGAGCAGTACTTC
>TRBV10-1|NA|few|TRBJ2-3
CASSESLPWRTSTDTQYF
TGCGCCAGCAGTGAGTCCCTCCCATGGAGGACTAGCACAGATACGCAGTATTTT
>TRBV20-1|TRBD2|few|TRBJ2-3
CSAMGGILSGSVTQYF
TGCAGTGCTATGGGGGGGATACTCAGCGGGAGTGTTACGCAGTATTTT
>TRBV2|NA|many|TRBJ1-1
CASSASGWVAFF
TGTGCCAGCAGTGCCTCGGGGTGGGTGGCTTTCTTT
>TRBV20-1|TRBD1|many|TRBJ2-7
CSARTGGNEQYF
TGCAGTGCTAGGACAGGGGGGAACGAGCAGTACTTC
>TRBV5-1|NA|many|TRBJ2-5
CASSLDPPETQYF
TGCGCCAGCAGCTTGGATCCCCCAGAGACCCAGTACTTC
>TRBV20-1|TRBD1|few|TRBJ1-6
CSADRARDSPLHF
TGCAGCGCGGACAGGGCTAGGGATTCCCCCCTCCACTTT
>TRBV9|NA|many|TRBJ2-1
CASSGGGIGEQFF
TGTGCCAGCAGCGGAGGAGGGATTGGTGAGCAGTTCTTC
>TRBV10-3|NA|many|TRBJ1-2
CAINEGFAGPNYGYTF
TGTGCCATCAACGAAGGGTTCGCAGGGCCTAACTATGGCTACACCTTC
>TRBV5-6|NA|many|TRBJ1-2
CASSMTERSYGYTF
TGTGCCAGCAGTATGACAGAACGATCCTATGGCTACACCTTC
>TRBV5-1|TRBD1|many|TRBJ2-7
CASSADRGRVYEQYF
TGCGCCAGCAGCGCGGACAGGGGGCGCGTCTACGAGCAGTACTTC
>TRBV9|NA|many|TRBJ2-6
CASSVADGANVLTF
TGTGCCAGCAGCGTAGCAGATGGGGCCAACGTCCTGACTTTC
>TRBV12-3/TRBV12-4|NA|many|TRBJ1-1
CASSRDIKGTEAFF
TGTGCCAGCAGCCGGGACATTAAAGGCACTGAAGCTTTCTTT
>TRBV3-1|TRBD2|many|TRBJ2-3
CASSRGLAEDTQYF
TGTGCCAGCAGCCGCGGACTAGCTGAAGATACGCAGTATTTT
>TRBV29-1|NA|medium-sized|TRBJ2-5
CSVESGTTETQYF
TGCAGCGTTGAATCCGGGACAACGGAGACCCAGTACTTC
>TRBV20-1|TRBD2|few|TRBJ2-1
CSARRRENEQFF
TGTAGTGCCCGCCGGCGGGAGAATGAGCAGTTCTTC
>TRBV15|NA|many|TRBJ2-5
CATSRGGRGETQYF
TGTGCCACCAGCAGAGGAGGGCGTGGAGAGACCCAGTACTTC
>TRBV3-1|TRBD2|many|TRBJ2-4
CASSSGGNIQYF
TGTGCCAGCAGCTCGGGGGGAAACATTCAGTACTTC
>TRBV5-1|NA|many|TRBJ2-7
CASSFGGGLFDEQYF
TGCGCCAGCAGCTTTGGAGGGGGCTTATTCGACGAGCAGTACTTC
>TRBV6-1|NA|many|TRBJ2-3
CASSALFIGVSTDTQYF
TGTGCCAGCAGTGCCCTCTTTATAGGGGTGAGCACAGATACGCAGTATTTT
>TRBV6-6|NA|many|TRBJ2-2
CASSSLKFEPNTGELFF
TGTGCCAGCAGTTCCCTGAAATTCGAGCCGAACACCGGGGAGCTGTTTTTT
>TRBV6-1|NA|NA|TRBJ1-2
CASSEAFGGSNYGYTF
TGTGCCAGCAGTGAAGCGTTTGGGGGCTCTAACTATGGCTACACCTTC
>TRBV7-8|NA|many|TRBJ2-2
CASSSDLSGELFF
TGTGCCAGCAGCTCCGACCTATCAGGGGAGCTGTTTTTT
>TRBV5-1|TRBD2|many|TRBJ2-7
CASRSEAGSGVYEQYF
TGCGCCAGCAGAAGCGAGGCGGGAAGCGGGGTCTACGAGCAGTACTTC
>TRBV29-1|NA|many|TRBJ1-2
CSVAERTPNYGYTF
TGCAGCGTGGCGGAACGGACACCGAACTATGGCTACACCTTC
>TRBV7-6|NA|many|TRBJ2-1
CASSSNDSPYNEQFF
TGTGCCAGCAGCTCGAACGACAGCCCCTACAATGAGCAGTTCTTC
>TRBV5-1|NA|many|TRBJ2-5
CASSSDPGRQETQYF
TGCGCCAGCAGCTCGGACCCCGGCAGGCAAGAGACCCAGTACTTC
>TRBV14|NA|many|TRBJ1-1
CASDLVGVNTEAFF
TGTGCCAGCGACCTCGTGGGGGTGAACACTGAAGCTTTCTTT
>TRBV3-1|NA|NA|TRBJ2-1
CASSKDHNEQFF
TGTGCCAGCAGCAAAGACCACAATGAGCAGTTCTTC
>TRBV20-1|NA|many|TRBJ2-3
CSARPGTDTQYF
TGCAGTGCTAGACCCGGCACAGATACGCAGTATTTT
>TRBV5-1|NA|many|TRBJ2-2
CASSLAGVNTGELFF
TGCGCCAGCAGCTTGGCAGGGGTGAACACCGGGGAGCTGTTTTTT
>TRBV25-1|NA|many|TRBJ1-1
CASGNRGNEAFF
TGTGCCAGCGGCAACCGGGGGAATGAAGCTTTCTTT
>TRBV20-1|NA|few|TRBJ2-3
CSAWSGNTDTQYF
TGCAGTGCTTGGTCGGGTAACACAGATACGCAGTATTTT
>TRBV6-2/TRBV6-3|NA|many|TRBJ2-7
CASSYRGYEQYF
TGTGCCAGCAGTTACCGAGGATACGAGCAGTACTTC
>TRBV10-3|NA|many|TRBJ1-1
CATSRDFMNTEAFF
TGTGCCACCAGCCGGGACTTTATGAACACTGAAGCTTTCTTT
>TRBV6-5|TRBD1|many|TRBJ1-2
CASSARDRGFVGANYGYTF
TGTGCCAGCAGCGCACGGGACAGGGGTTTCGTGGGCGCTAACTATGGCTACACCTTC
>TRBV5-1|NA|many|TRBJ2-1
CASRRDIEQFF
TGCGCCAGCAGGAGGGACATTGAGCAGTTCTTC
>TRBV20-1|TRBD2|many|TRBJ2-3
CSASPSAGGLLTDTQYF
TGCAGTGCTAGCCCCTCGGCGGGAGGGCTTCTCACAGATACGCAGTATTTT
>TRBV10-2|NA|many|TRBJ2-1
CASSERLVGYNEQFF
TGCGCCAGCAGTGAAAGGCTAGTTGGGTACAATGAGCAGTTCTTC
>TRBV12-3/TRBV12-4|NA|few|TRBJ1-5
CASSQNSLPQNF
TGTGCCAGCAGTCAAAACTCCCTGCCCCAGAATTTT
>TRBV20-1|TRBD1|many|TRBJ1-1
CSARTGGGRTEAFF
TGCAGTGCTAGGACAGGGGGCGGTAGGACTGAAGCTTTCTTT
>TRBV5-1|NA|medium-sized|TRBJ1-1
CASSLANTEAFF
TGCGCCAGCAGCTTGGCCAACACTGAAGCTTTCTTT
>TRBV6-5|NA|many|TRBJ1-1
CASSYSVGTRVLNTEAFF
TGTGCCAGCAGTTACTCGGTAGGGACACGGGTTTTGAACACTGAAGCTTTCTTT
>TRBV24-1|NA|many|TRBJ1-4
CATSEGISTNEKLFF
TGTGCCACCAGTGAAGGGATCTCCACTAATGAAAAACTGTTTTTT